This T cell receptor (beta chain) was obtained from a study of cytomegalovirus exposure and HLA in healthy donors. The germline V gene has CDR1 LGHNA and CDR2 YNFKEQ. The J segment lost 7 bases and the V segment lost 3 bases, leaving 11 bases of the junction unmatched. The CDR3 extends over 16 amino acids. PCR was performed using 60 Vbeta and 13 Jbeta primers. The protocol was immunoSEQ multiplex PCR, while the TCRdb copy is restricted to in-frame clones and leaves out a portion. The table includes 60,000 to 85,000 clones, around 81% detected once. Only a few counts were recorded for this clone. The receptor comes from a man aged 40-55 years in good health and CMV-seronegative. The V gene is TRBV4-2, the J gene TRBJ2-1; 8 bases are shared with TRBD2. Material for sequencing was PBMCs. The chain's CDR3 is CASSQGPGLVLNEQFF. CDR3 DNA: TGTGCCAGCAGCCAGGGACCGGGACTAGTCCTTAATGAGCAGTTCTTC.